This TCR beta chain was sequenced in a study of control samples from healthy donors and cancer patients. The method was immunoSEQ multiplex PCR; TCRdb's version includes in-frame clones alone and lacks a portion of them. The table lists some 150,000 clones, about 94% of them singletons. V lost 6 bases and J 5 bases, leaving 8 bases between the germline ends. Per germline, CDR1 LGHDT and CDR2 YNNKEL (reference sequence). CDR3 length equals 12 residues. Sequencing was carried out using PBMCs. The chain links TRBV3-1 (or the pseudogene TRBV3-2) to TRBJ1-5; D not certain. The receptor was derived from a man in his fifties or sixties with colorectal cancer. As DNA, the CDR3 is TGTGCCAGCAGTTCGGGTTATCAGCCCCAGCATTTT. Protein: CASSSGYQPQHF.